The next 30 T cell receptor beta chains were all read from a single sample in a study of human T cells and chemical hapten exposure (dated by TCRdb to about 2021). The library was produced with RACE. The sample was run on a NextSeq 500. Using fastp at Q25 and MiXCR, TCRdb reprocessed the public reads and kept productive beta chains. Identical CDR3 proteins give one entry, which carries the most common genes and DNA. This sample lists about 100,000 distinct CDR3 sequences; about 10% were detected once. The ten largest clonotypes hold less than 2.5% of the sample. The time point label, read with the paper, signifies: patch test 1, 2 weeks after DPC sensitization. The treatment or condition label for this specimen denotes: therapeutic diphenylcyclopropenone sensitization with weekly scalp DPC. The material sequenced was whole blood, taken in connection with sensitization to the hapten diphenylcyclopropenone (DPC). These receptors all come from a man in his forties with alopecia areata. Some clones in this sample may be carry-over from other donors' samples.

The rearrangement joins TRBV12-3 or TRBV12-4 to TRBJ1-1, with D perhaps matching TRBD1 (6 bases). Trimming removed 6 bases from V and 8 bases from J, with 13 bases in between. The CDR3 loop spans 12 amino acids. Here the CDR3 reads CASSIGQPEAFF. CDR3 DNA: TGTGCCAGCAGCATCGGACAGCCAGAAGCTTTCTTT.

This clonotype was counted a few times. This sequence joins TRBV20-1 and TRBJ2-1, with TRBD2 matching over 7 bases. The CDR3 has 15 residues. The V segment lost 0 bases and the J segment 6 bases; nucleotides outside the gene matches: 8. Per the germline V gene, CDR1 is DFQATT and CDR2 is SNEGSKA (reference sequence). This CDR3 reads CSARDPRTRANEQFF. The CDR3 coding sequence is TGCAGTGCTAGAGATCCCCGGACTAGAGCCAATGAGCAGTTCTTC.

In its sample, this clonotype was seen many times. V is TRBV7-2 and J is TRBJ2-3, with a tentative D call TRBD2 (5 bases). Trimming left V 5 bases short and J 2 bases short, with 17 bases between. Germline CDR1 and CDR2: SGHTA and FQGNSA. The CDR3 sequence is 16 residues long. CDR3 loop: CASSPKGVDHTDTQYF. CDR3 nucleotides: TGTGCCAGCAGCCCCAAGGGAGTAGACCACACAGATACGCAGTATTTT.

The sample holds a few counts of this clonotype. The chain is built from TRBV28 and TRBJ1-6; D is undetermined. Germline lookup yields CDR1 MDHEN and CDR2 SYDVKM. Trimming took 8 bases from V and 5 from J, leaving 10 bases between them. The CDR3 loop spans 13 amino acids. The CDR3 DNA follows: TGTGCCAGCTTCAGGAAGGATAATTCACCCCTCCACTTT. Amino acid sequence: CASFRKDNSPLHF.

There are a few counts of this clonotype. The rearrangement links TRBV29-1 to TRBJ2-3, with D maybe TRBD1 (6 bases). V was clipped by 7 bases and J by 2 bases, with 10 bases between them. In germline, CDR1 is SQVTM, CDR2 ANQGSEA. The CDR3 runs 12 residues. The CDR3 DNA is TGCAGCGCCTCAGGGGTCACAGATACGCAGTATTTT. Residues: CSASGVTDTQYF.

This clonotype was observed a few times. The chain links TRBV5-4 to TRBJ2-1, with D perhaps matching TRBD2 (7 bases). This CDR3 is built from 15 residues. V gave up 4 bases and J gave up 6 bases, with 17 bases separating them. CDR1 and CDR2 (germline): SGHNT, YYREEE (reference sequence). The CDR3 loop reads CASSLERGGGNEQFF. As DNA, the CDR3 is TGTGCCAGCAGCCTGGAACGGGGAGGGGGCAATGAGCAGTTCTTC.

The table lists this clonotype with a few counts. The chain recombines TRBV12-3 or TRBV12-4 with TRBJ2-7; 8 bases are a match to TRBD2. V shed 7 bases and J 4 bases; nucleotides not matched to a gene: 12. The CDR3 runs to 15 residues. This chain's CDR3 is CASTGISGNSYEQYF. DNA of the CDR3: TGTGCCAGCACCGGGATTAGCGGGAATTCTTACGAGCAGTACTTC.

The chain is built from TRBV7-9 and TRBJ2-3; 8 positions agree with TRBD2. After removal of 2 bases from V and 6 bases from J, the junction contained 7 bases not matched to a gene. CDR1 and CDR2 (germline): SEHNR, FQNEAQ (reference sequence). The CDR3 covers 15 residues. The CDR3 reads CASSLKAGVSDTQYF. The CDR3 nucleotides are TGTGCCAGCAGCTTAAAAGCGGGAGTTTCTGATACGCAGTATTTT.

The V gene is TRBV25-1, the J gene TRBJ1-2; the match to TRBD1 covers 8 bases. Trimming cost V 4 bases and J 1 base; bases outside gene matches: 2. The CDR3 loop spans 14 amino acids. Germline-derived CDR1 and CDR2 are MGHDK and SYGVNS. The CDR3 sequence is CASSGTGINYGYTF. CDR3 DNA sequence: TGTGCCAGCAGTGGGACAGGGATTAACTATGGCTACACCTTC.

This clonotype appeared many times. This CDR3 is CASSEGSGTDTQYF. CDR3 nucleotides: TGTGCCAGCAGTGAGGGGAGCGGTACAGATACGCAGTATTTT. This chain connects TRBV2 to TRBJ2-3; the D gene is possibly TRBD2 (5 bases). Between the trimmed V and J ends, which lost 3 bases and 3 bases, there was a span of 10 bases. Germline CDR1 and CDR2: SNHLY and FYNNEI. The CDR3 spans 14 residues.

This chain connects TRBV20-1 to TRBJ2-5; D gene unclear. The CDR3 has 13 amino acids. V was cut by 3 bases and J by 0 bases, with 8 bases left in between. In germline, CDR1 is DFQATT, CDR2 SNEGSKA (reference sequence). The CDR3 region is CSARREYQETQYF. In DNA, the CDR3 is TGCAGTGCTAGGCGAGAGTACCAAGAGACCCAGTACTTC.

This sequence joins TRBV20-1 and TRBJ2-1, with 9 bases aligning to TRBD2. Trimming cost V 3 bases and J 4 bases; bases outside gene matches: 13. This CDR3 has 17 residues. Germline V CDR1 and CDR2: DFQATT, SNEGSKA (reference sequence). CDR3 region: CSARGIGWREGYNEQFF. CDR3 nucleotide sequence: TGCAGTGCTAGGGGAATAGGGTGGCGGGAGGGTTACAATGAGCAGTTCTTC.

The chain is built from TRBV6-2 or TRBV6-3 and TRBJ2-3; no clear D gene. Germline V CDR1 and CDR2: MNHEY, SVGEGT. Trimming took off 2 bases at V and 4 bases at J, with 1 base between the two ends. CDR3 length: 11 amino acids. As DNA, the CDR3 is TGTGCCAGCAGTTACCCAGATACGCAGTATTTT. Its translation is CASSYPDTQYF.

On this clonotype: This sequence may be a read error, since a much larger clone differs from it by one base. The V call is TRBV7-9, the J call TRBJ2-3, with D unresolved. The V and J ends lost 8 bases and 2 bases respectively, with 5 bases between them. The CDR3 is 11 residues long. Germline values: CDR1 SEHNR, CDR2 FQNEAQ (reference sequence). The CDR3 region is CASGPTDTQYF. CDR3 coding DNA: TGTGCCAGCGGCCCCACAGATACGCAGTATTTT.

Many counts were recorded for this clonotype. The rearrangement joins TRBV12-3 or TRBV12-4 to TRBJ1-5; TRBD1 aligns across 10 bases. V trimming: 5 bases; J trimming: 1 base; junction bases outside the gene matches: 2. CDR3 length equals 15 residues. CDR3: CASSKGQGSNQPQHF. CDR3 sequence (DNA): TGTGCCAGCAGTAAGGGACAGGGGAGCAATCAGCCCCAGCATTTT.

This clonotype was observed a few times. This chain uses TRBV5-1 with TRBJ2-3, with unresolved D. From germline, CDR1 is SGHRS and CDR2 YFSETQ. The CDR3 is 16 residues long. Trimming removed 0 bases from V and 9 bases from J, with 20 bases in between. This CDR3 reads CASSLAPGQARITQYF. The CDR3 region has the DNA TGCGCCAGCAGCTTGGCTCCAGGCCAAGCTAGGATCACGCAGTATTTT.

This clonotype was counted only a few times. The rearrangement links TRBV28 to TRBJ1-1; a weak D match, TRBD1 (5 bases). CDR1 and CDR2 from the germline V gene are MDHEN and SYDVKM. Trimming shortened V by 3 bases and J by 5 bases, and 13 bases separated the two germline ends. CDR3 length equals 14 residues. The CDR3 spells CASSLRVGGTEAFF. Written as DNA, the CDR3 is TGTGCCAGCAGTTTGCGGGTGGGGGGAACTGAAGCTTTCTTT.

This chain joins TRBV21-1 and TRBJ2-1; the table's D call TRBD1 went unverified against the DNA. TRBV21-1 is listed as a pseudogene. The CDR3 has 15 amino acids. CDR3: CASENRGTSSNEQFF. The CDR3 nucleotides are TGTGCCAGCGAGAACAGGGGAACTAGCTCCAATGAGCAGTTCTTC.

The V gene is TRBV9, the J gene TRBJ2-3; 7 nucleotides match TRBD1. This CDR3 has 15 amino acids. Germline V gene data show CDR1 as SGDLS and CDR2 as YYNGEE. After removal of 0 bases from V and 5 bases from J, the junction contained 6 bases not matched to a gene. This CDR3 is CASSVGHRGQDTQYF. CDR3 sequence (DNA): TGTGCCAGCAGCGTAGGGCACAGGGGACAAGATACGCAGTATTTT.

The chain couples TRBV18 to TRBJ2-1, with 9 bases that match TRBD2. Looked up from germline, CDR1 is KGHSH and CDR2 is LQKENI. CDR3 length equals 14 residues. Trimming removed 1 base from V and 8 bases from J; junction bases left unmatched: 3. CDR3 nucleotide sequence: TGTGCCAGCTCACCACTAGCGGGAGTTGATGAGCAGTTCTTC. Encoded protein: CASSPLAGVDEQFF.

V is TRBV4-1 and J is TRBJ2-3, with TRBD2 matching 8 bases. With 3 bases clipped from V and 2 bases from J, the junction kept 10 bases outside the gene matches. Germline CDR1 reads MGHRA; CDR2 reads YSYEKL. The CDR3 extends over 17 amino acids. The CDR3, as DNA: TGCGCCAGCAGCCAGGATCAGGCGGGAGGACCCACAGATACGCAGTATTTT. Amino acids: CASSQDQAGGPTDTQYF.

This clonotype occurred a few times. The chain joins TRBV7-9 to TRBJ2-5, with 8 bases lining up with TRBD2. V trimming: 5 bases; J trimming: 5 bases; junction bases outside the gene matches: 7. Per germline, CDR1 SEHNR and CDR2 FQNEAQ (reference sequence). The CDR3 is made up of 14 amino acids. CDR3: CASSRSAGGETQYF. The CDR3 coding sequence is TGTGCCAGCAGCCGTAGTGCGGGAGGCGAGACCCAGTACTTC. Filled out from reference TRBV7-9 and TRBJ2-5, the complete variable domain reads DTGVSQNPRHKITKRGQNVTFRCDPISEHNRLYWYRQTLGQGPEFLTYFQNEAQLEKSRLLSDRFSAERPKGSFSTLEIQRTEQGDSAMYLCASSRSAGGETQYFGPGTRLLVL.

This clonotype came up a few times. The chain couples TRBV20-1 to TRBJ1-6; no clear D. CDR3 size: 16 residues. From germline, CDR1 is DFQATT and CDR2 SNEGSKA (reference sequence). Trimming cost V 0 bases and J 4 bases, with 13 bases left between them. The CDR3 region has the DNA TGCAGTGCTAGAGATCTCCTCGCCACTTATAATTCACCCCTCCACTTT. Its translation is CSARDLLATYNSPLHF.

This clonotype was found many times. This CDR3 reads CASSFEGEGYEQYF. CDR3 sequence (DNA): TGTGCCAGCAGTTTCGAGGGGGAGGGGTACGAGCAGTACTTC. The V call is TRBV28, the J call TRBJ2-7; perhaps TRBD2 as D (7 bases). The V and J ends lost 3 bases and 4 bases respectively, with 13 bases between them. CDR1 and CDR2 from the germline V gene are MDHEN and SYDVKM. There are 14 residues in the CDR3. Variable domain in full (rest from reference TRBV28 and TRBJ2-7): DVKVTQSSRYLVKRTGEKVFLECVQDMDHENMFWYRQDPGLGLRLIYFSYDVKMKEKGDIPEGYSVSREKKERFSLILESASTNQTSMYLCASSFEGEGYEQYFGPGTRLTVT.

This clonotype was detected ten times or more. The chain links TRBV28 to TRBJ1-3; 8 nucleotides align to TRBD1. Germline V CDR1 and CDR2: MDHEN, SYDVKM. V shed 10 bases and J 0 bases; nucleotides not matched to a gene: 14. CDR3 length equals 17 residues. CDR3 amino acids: CATRKTQGGLSGNTIYF. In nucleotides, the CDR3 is TGTGCCACCCGAAAGACACAGGGGGGTCTCTCTGGAAACACCATATATTTT.

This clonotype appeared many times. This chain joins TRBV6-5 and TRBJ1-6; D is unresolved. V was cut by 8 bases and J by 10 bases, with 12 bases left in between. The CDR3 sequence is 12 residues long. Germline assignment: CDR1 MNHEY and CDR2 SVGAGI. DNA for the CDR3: TGTGCCAGCTCTAGATGGCCCTCACCCCTCCACTTT. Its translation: CASSRWPSPLHF.

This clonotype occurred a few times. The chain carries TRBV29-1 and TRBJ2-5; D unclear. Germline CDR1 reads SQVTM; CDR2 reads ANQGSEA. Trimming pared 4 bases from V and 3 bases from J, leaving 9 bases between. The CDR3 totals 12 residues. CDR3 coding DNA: TGCAGCGTTGGAGAAAGGGAAGAGACCCAGTACTTC. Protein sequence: CSVGEREETQYF.

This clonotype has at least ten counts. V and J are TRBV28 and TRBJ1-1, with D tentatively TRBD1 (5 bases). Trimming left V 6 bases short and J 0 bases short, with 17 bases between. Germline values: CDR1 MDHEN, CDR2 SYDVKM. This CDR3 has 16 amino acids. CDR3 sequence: CASSLPGGIMNTEAFF. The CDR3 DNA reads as TGTGCCAGCAGCCTCCCGGGGGGGATCATGAACACTGAAGCTTTCTTT.

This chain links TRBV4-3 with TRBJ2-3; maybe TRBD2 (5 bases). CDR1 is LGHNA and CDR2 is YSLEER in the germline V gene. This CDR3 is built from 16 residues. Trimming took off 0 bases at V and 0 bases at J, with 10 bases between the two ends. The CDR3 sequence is CASSQDGAESTDTQYF. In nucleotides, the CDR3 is TGCGCCAGCAGCCAAGATGGAGCGGAAAGCACAGATACGCAGTATTTT.

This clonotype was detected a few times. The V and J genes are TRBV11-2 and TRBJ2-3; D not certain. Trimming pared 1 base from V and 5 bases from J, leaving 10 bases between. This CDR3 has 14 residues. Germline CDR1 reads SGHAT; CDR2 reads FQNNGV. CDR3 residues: CASSLVPHLDTQYF. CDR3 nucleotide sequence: TGTGCCAGCAGCTTAGTACCACACTTAGATACGCAGTATTTT.